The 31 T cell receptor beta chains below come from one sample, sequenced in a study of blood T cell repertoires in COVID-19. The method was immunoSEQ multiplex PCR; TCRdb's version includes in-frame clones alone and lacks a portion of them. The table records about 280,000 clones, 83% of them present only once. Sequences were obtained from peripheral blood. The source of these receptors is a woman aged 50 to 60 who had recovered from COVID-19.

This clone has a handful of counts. CDR3: CASGWGTSVNEQFF. CDR3 nucleotide sequence: TGTGCCAGCGGGTGGGGGACTAGCGTGAATGAGCAGTTCTTC. The rearrangement joins TRBV2 to TRBJ2-1; 10 bases line up with TRBD2. The V gene's germline CDR1 is SNHLY and CDR2 FYNNEI. This CDR3 has 14 amino acids. V shed 8 bases and J 7 bases; nucleotides not matched to a gene: 8. Variable domain in full (rest from reference TRBV2 and TRBJ2-1): EPEVTQTPSHQVTQMGQEVILRCVPISNHLYFYWYRQILGQKVEFLVSFYNNEISEKSEIFDDQFSVERPDGSNFTLKIRSTKLEDSAMYFCASGWGTSVNEQFFGPGTRLTVL.

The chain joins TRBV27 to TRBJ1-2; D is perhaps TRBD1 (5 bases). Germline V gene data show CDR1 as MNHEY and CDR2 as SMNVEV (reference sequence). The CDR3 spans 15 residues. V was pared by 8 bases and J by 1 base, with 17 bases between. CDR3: CASSPGAGFNYGYTF. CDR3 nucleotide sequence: TGTGCCAGCTCCCCTGGGGCAGGCTTTAACTATGGCTACACCTTC.

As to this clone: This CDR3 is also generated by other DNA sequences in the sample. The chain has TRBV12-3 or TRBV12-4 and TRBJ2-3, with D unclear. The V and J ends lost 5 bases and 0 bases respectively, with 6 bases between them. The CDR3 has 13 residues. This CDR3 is CASSPLSTDTQYF. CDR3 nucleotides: TGTGCCAGCAGTCCTCTGAGCACAGATACGCAGTATTTT.

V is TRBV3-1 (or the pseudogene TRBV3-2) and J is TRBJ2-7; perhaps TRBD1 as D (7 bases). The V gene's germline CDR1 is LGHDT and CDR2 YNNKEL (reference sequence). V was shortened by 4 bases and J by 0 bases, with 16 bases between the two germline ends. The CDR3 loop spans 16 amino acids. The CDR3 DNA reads TGTGCCAGCAGCCCCGCAGGGGGGAGGAGCTCCTACGAGCAGTACTTC. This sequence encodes CASSPAGGRSSYEQYF.

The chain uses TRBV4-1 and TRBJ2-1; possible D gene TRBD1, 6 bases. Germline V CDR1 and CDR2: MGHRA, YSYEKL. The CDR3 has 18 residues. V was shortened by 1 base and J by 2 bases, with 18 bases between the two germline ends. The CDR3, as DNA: TGCGCCAGCAGCCAAGTTATTACGAACAGGGTCCCCTACAATGAGCAGTTCTTC. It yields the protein CASSQVITNRVPYNEQFF.

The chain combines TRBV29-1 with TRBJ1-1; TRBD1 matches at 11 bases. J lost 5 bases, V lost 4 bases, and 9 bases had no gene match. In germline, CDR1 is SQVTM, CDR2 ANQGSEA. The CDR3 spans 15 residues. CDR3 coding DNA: TGCAGCGTTGTATTAGCGGACAGGGGGCAGACTGAAGCTTTCTTT. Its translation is CSVVLADRGQTEAFF.

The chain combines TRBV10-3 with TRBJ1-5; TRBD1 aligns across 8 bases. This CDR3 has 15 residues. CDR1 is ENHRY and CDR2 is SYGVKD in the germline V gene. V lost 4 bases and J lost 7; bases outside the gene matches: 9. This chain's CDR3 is CAISADRGSGQPQHF. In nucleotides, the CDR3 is TGTGCCATCAGTGCAGACAGGGGATCTGGCCAGCCCCAGCATTTT.

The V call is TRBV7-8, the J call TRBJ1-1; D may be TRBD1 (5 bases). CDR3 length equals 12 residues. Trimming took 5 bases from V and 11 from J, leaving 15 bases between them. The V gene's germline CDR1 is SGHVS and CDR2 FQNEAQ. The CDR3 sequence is CASSLGGVRAFF. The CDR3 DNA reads TGTGCCAGCAGCCTTGGAGGGGTCCGGGCTTTCTTT.

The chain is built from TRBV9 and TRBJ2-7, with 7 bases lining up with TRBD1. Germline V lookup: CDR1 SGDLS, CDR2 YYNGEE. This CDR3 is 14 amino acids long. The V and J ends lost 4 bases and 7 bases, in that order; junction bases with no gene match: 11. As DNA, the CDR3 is TGTGCCAGCAGCCCCGCGGACAGGCCCCTGGAGCAGTACTTC. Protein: CASSPADRPLEQYF.

The CDR3 DNA reads TGTGCCAGCAGTCCTTCATTCGGAGTTGGAGCAGATACGCAGTATTTT. Translated: CASSPSFGVGADTQYF. V and J are TRBV28 and TRBJ2-3, with D uncertain. The CDR3 has 16 residues. The germline V and J ends were trimmed by 5 bases and 4 bases, with 19 bases remaining between them. Germline CDR1 MDHEN, CDR2 SYDVKM.

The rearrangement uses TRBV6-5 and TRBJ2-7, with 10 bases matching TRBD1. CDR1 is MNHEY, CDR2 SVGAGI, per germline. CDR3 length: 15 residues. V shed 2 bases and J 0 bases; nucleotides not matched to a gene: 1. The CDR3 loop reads CASSYDRGPSYEQYF. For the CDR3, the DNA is TGTGCCAGCAGTTACGACAGGGGGCCCTCCTACGAGCAGTACTTC.

CDR3 coding DNA: TGTGCCAGCAGCCATTCCGGGGTTAACACCGGGGAGCTGTTTTTT. Its translation is CASSHSGVNTGELFF. The rearrangement joins TRBV3-1 (or the pseudogene TRBV3-2) to TRBJ2-2, with TRBD2 as a possible D gene (5 bases). V lost 3 bases, J lost 2 bases, and 10 bases lay in between. Germline CDR1 is LGHDT and CDR2 is YNNKEL (reference sequence). The CDR3 runs 15 residues.

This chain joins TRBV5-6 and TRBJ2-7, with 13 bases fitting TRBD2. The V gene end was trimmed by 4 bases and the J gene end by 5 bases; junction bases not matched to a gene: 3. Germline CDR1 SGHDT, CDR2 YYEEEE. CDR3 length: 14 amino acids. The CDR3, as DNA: TGTGCCAGCAGCCTCGGACTAGCGGGAGACGAGCAGTACTTC. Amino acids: CASSLGLAGDEQYF.

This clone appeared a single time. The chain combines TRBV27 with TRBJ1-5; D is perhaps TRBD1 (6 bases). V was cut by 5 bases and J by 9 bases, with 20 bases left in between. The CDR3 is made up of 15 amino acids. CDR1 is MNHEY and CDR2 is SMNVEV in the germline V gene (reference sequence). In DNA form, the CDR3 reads TGTGCCAGCAGTCCAGCAGGGACAATCCTAGGGCCCCAGCATTTT. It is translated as CASSPAGTILGPQHF.

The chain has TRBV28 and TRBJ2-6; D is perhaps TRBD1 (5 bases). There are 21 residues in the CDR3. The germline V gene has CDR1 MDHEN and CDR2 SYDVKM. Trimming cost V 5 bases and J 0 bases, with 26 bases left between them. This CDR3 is CASSPITFDRRKASGANVLTF. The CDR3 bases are TGTGCCAGCAGTCCAATTACCTTCGACAGACGGAAGGCCTCTGGGGCCAACGTCCTGACTTTC.

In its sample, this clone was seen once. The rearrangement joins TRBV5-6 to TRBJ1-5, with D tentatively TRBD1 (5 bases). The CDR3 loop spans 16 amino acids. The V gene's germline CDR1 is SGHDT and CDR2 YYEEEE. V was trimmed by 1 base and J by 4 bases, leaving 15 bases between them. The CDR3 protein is CASSLYGGTDNQPQHF. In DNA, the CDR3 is TGTGCCAGCAGCTTGTATGGGGGGACCGATAATCAGCCCCAGCATTTT.

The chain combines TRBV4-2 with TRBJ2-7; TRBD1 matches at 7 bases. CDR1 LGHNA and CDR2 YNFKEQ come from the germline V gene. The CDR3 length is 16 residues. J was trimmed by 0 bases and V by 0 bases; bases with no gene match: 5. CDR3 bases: TGTGCCAGCAGCCAAGAAAGGACAGGCCTCTCCTACGAGCAGTACTTC. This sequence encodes CASSQERTGLSYEQYF.

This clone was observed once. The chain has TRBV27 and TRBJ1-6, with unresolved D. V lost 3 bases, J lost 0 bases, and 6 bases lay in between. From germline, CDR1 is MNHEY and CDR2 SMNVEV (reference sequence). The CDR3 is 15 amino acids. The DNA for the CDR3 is TGTGCCAGCAGTTTTGGGAGCTCCTATAATTCACCCCTCCACTTT. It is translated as CASSFGSSYNSPLHF.

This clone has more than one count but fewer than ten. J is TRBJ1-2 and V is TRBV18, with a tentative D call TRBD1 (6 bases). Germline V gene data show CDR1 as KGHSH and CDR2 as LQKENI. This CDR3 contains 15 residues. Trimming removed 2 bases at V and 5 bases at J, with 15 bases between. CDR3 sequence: CASSPAAGEEYGYTF. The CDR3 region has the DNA TGTGCCAGCTCACCAGCGGCAGGGGAAGAGTATGGCTACACCTTC. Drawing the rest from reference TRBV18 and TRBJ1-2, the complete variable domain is NAGVMQNPRHLVRRRGQEARLRCSPMKGHSHVYWYRQLPEEGLKFMVYLQKENIIDESGMPKERFSAEFPKEGPSILRIQQVVRGDSAAYFCASSPAAGEEYGYTFGSGTRLTVV.

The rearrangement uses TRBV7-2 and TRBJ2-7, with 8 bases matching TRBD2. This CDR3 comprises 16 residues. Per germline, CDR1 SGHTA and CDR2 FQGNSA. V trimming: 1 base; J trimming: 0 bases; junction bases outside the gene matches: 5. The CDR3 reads CASSLGGAGGSYEQYF. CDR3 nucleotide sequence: TGTGCCAGCAGCTTAGGAGGGGCGGGGGGCTCCTACGAGCAGTACTTC.

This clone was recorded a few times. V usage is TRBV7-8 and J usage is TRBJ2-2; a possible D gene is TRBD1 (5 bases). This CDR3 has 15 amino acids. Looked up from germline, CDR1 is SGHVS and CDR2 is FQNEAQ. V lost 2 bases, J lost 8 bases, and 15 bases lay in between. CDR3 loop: CASSLSDRGSGELFF. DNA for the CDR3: TGTGCCAGCAGCTTAAGTGACAGAGGTTCAGGGGAGCTGTTTTTT.

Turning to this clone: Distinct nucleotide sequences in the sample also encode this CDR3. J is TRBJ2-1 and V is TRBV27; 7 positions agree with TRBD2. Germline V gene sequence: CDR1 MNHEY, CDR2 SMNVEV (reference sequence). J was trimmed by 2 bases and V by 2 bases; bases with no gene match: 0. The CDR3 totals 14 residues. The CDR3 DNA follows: TGTGCCAGCAGTTTAAGCGGGACCTACAATGAGCAGTTCTTC. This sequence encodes CASSLSGTYNEQFF.

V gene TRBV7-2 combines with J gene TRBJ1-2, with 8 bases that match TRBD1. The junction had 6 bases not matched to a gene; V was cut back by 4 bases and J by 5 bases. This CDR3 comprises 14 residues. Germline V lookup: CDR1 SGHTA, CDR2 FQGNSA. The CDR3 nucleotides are TGTGCCAGCAGCTCGCCTCGACAGGGGTATGGCTACACCTTC. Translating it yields CASSSPRQGYGYTF.

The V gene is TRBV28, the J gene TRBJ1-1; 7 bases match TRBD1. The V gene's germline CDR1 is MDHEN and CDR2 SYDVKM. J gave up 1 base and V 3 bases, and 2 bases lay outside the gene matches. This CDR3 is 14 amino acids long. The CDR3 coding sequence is TGTGCCAGCAGTTTGTGGACAGGGAACACTGAAGCTTTCTTT. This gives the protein CASSLWTGNTEAFF.

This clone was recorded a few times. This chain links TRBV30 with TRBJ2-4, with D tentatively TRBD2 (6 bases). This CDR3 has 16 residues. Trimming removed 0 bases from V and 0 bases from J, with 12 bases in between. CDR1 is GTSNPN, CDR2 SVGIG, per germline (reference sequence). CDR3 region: CAWSVRRTIAKNIQYF. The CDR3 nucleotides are TGTGCCTGGAGTGTACGCAGGACTATAGCCAAAAACATTCAGTACTTC.

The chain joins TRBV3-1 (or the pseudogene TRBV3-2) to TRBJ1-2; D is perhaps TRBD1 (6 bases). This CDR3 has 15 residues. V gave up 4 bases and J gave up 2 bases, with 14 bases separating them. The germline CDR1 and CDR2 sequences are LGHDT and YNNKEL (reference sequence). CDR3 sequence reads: CASSPRGTLNYGYTF. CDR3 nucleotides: TGTGCCAGCAGCCCCAGGGGCACCTTAAACTATGGCTACACCTTC.

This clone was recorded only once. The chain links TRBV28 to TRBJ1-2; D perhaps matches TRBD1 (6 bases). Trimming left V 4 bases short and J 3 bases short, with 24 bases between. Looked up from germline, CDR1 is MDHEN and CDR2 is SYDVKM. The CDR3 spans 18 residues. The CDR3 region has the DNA TGTGCCAGCAGTTCCCCCCCACCGGGACACAAAACTCACTATGGCTACACCTTC. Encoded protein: CASSSPPPGHKTHYGYTF.

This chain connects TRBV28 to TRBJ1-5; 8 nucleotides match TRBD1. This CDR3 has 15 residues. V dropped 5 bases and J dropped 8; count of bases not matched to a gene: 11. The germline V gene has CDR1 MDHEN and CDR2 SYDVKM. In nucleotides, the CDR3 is TGTGCCAGCAGTCCGGGGACAGGTAATTGGAAGCCCCAGCATTTT. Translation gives CASSPGTGNWKPQHF.

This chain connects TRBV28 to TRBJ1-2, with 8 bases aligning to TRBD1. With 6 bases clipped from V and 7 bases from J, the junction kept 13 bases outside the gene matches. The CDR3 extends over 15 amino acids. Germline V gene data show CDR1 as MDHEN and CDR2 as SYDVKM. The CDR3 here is CASSPPDREGRGYTF. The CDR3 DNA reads TGTGCCAGCAGCCCGCCGGACAGGGAGGGTCGTGGCTACACCTTC.

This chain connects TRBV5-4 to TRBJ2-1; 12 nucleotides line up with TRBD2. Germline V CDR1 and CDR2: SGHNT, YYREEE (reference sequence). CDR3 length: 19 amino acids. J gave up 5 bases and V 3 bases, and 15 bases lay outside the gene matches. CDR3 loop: CASSWTGLAGPGRDNEQFF. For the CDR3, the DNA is TGTGCCAGCAGCTGGACGGGACTAGCGGGCCCGGGGAGGGACAATGAGCAGTTCTTC.

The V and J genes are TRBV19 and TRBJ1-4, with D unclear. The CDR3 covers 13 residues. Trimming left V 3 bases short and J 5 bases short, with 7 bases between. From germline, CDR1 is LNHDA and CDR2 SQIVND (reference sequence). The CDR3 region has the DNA TGTGCCAGTAGTATTTCCGTAAATGAAAAACTGTTTTTT. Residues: CASSISVNEKLFF.